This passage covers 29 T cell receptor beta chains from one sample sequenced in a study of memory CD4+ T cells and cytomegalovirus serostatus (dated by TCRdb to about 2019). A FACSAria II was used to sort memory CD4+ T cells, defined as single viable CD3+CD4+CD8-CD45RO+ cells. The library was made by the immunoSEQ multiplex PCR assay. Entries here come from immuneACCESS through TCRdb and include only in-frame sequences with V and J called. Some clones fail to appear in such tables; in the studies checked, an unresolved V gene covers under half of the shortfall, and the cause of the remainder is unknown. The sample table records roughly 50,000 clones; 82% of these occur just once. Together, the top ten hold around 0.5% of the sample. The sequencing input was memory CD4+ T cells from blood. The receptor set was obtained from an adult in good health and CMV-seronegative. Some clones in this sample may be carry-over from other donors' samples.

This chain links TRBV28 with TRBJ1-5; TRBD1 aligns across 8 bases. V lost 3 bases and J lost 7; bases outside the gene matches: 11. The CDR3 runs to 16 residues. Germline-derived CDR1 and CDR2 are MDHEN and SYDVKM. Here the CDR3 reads CASSFGRTGWKQPQHF. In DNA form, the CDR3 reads TGTGCCAGCAGTTTTGGTAGGACAGGGTGGAAACAGCCCCAGCATTTT.

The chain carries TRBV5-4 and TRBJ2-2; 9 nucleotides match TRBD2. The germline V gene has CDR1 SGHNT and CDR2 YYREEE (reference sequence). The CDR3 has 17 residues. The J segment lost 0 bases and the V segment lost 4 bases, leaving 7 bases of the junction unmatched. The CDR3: CASSPNAGGTNTGELFF. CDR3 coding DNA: TGTGCCAGCAGCCCGAACGCGGGAGGGACGAACACCGGGGAGCTGTTTTTT. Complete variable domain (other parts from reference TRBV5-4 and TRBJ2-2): ETGVTQSPTHLIKTRGQQVTLRCSSQSGHNTVSWYQQALGQGPQFIFQYYREEENGRGNFPPRFSGLQFPNYSSELNVNALELDDSALYLCASSPNAGGTNTGELFFGEGSRLTVL.

The CDR3 spells CASSEALQGYGYTF. The CDR3 DNA reads as TGTGCCAGCAGTGAAGCGCTTCAGGGGTATGGCTACACCTTC. The chain is built from TRBV6-1 and TRBJ1-2; TRBD1 is a possible D gene (6 bases). Germline V gives CDR1 MNHNS, CDR2 SASEGT. V lost 0 bases, J lost 5 bases, and 10 bases lay in between. CDR3 size: 14 residues.

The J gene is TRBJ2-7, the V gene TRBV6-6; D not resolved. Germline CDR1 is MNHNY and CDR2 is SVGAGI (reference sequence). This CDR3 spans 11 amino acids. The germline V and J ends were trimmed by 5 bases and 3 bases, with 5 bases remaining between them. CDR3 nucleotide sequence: TGTGCCAGCAGTCACAACTACGAGCAGTACTTC. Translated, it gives CASSHNYEQYF.

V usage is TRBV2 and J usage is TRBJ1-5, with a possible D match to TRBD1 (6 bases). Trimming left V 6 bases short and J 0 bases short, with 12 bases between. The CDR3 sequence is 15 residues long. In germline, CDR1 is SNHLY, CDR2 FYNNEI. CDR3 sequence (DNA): TGTGCCAGCAGGGCAACAGGGAATAGCAATCAGCCCCAGCATTTT. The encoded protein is CASRATGNSNQPQHF.

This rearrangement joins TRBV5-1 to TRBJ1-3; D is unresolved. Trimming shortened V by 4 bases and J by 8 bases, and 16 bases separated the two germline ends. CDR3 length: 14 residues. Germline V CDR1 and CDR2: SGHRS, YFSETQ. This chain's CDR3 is CASSQATAVDTIYF. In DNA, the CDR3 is TGCGCCAGCAGCCAAGCCACAGCAGTAGACACCATATATTTT.

CDR3 sequence: CASSLNGRGPYEQYF. The CDR3 DNA reads TGCGCCAGCAGCTTGAATGGGCGGGGGCCCTACGAGCAGTACTTC. The rearrangement uses TRBV5-1 and TRBJ2-7; weak D call: TRBD2 (7 bases). Germline CDR1 reads SGHRS; CDR2 reads YFSETQ. The CDR3 contains 15 residues. V shed 1 base and J shed 2 bases, with 13 bases lying between them.

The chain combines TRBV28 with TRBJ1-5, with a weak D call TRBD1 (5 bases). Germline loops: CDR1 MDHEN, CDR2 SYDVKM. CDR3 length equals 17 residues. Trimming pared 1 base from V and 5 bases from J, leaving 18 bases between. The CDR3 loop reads CASSLSTRQTRHQPQHF. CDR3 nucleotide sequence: TGTGCCAGCAGTTTATCAACCCGACAGACGCGTCATCAGCCCCAGCATTTT.

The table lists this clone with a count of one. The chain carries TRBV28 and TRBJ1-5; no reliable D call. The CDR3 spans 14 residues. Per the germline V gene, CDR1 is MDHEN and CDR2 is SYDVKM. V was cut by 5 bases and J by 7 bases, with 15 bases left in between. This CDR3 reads CASSRTGSGQPQHF. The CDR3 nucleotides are TGTGCCAGCAGTCGAACCGGGTCGGGACAGCCCCAGCATTTT.

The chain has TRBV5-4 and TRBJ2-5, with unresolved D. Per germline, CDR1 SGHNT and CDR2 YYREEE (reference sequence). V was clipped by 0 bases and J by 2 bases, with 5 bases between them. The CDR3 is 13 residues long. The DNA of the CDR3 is TGTGCCAGCAGCTTGGCCCTACAAGAGACCCAGTACTTC. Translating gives CASSLALQETQYF.

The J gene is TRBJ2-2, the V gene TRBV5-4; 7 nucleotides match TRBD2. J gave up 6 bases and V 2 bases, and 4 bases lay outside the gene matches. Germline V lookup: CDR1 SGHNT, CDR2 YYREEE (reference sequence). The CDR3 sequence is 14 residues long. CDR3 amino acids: CASSLTSEAGELFF. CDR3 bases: TGTGCCAGCAGCTTAACTAGCGAGGCCGGGGAGCTGTTTTTT.

The CDR3 DNA is TGCAGCGTCAAATCGACAGGGGGTAAGGTCTACGAGCAGTACTTC. Translation gives CSVKSTGGKVYEQYF. This chain links TRBV29-1 with TRBJ2-7, with 9 bases fitting TRBD1. Trimming at V came to 6 bases and at J to 3 bases, leaving 12 bases not matched to a gene. Germline V gene lookup returns CDR1 SQVTM and CDR2 ANQGSEA. This CDR3 is built from 15 residues.

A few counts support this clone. Here the CDR3 DNA reads TGTGCCAGCAGCCAAGTTGATACGTGGCGGTCCTACGAGCAGTACTTC. Protein product: CASSQVDTWRSYEQYF. The chain combines TRBV14 with TRBJ2-7; D unclear. Germline loops: CDR1 SGHDN, CDR2 FVKESK. V shed 1 base and J shed 1 base, with 14 bases lying between them. The length of the CDR3 is 16 residues.

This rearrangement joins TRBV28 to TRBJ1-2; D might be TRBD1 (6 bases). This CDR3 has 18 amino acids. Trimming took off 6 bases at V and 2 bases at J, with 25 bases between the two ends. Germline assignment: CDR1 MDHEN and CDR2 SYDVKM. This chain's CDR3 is CASRVFLFEPGQNYGYTF. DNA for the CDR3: TGTGCCAGCAGAGTCTTCCTCTTTGAACCGGGACAAAACTATGGCTACACCTTC.

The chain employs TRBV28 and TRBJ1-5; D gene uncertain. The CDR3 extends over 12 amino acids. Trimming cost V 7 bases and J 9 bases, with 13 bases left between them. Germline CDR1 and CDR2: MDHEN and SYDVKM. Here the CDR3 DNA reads TGTGCCAGCACCGTTGGGCCTCGGCCCCAGCATTTT. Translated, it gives CASTVGPRPQHF.

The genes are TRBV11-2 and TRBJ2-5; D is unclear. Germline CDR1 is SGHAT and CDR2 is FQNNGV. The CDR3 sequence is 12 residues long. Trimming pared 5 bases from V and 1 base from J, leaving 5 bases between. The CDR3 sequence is CASSRTQETQYF. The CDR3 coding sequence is TGTGCCAGCAGCCGGACCCAAGAGACCCAGTACTTC. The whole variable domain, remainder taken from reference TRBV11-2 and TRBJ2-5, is EAGVAQSPRYKIIEKRQSVAFWCNPISGHATLYWYQQILGQGPKLLIQFQNNGVVDDSQLPKDRFSAERLKGVDSTLKIQPAKLEDSAVYLCASSRTQETQYFGPGTRLLVL.

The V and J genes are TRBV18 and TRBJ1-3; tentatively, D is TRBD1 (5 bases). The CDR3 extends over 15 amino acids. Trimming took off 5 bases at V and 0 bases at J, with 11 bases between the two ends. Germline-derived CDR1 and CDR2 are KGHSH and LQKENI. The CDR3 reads CASSSGRASGNTIYF. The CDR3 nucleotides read TGTGCCAGCTCATCGGGACGTGCCTCTGGAAACACCATATATTTT.

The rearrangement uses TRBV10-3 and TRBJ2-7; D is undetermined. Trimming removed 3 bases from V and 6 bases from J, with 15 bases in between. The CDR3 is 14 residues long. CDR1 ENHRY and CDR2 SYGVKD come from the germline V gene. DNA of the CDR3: TGTGCCATCAGTGATAGGCTTGGGATCGGCGAGCAGTACTTC. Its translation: CAISDRLGIGEQYF.

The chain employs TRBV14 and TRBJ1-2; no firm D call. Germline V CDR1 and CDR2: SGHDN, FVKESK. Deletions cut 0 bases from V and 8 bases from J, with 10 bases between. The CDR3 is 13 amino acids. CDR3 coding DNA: TGTGCCAGCAGCCAAGATCACTTGTACGGCTACACCTTC. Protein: CASSQDHLYGYTF.

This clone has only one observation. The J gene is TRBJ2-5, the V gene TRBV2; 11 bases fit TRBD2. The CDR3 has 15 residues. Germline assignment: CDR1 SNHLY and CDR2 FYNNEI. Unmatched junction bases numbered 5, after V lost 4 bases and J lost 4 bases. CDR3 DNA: TGTGCCAGCAGTGGAAATAGCGGGAGGGGAGAGACCCAGTACTTC. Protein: CASSGNSGRGETQYF.

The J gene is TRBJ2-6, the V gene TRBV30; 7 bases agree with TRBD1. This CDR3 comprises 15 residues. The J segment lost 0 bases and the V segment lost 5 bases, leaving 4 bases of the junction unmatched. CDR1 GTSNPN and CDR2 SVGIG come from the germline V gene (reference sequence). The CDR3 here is CAWHWDSSGANVLTF. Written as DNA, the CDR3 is TGTGCCTGGCACTGGGACAGCTCTGGGGCCAACGTCCTGACTTTC. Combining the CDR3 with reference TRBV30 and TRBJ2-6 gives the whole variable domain SQTIHQWPATLVQPVGSPLSLECTVEGTSNPNLYWYRQAAGRGLQLLFYSVGIGQISSEVPQNLSASRPQDRQFILSSKKLLLSDSGFYLCAWHWDSSGANVLTFGAGSRLTVL.

The CDR3 sequence: CASSPRTLSGANVLTF. CDR3 DNA: TGTGCCAGCAGCCCCCGGACCTTGTCTGGGGCCAACGTCCTGACTTTC. This sequence joins TRBV5-8 and TRBJ2-6; D call uncertain. This CDR3 has 16 amino acids. The germline V and J ends were trimmed by 4 bases and 1 base, with 12 bases remaining between them. Germline CDR1 reads SGHTS; CDR2 reads YDEGEE. The variable domain in full, with the rest retrieved from reference TRBV5-8 and TRBJ2-6, is EAGVTQSPTHLIKTRGQQATLRCSPISGHTSVYWYQQALGLGLQFLLWYDEGEERNRGNFPPRFSGRQFPNYSSELNVNALELEDSALYLCASSPRTLSGANVLTFGAGSRLTVL.

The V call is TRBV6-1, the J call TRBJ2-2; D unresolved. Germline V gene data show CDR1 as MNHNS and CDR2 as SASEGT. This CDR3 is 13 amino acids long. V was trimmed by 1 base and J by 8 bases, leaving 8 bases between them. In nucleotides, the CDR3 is TGTGCCAGCAGTGAAGTGTGGTCGGGGGAGCTGTTTTTT. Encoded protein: CASSEVWSGELFF.

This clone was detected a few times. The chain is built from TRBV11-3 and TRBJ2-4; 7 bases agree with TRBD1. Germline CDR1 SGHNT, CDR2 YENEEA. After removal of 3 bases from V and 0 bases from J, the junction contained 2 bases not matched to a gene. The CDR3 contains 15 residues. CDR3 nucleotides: TGTGCCAGCAGCTTGGCAGGGGGAGCCAAAAACATTCAGTACTTC. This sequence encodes CASSLAGGAKNIQYF. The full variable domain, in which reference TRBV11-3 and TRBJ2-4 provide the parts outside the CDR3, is EAGVVQSPRYKIIEKKQPVAFWCNPISGHNTLYWYLQNLGQGPELLIRYENEEAVDDSQLPKDRFSAERLKGVDSTLKIQPAELGDSAVYLCASSLAGGAKNIQYFGAGTRLSVL.

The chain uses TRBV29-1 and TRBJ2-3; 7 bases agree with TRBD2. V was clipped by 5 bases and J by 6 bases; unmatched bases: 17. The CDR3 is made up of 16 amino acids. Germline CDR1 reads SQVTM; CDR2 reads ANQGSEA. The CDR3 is CSVQLFRAGEGDTQYF. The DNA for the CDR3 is TGCAGCGTTCAGTTGTTCAGGGCGGGAGAGGGGGATACGCAGTATTTT.

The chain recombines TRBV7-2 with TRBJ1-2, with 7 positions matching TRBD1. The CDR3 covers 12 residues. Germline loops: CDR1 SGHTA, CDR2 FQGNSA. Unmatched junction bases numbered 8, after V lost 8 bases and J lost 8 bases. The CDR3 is CASGEGAQGYTF. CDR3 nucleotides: TGTGCCAGCGGAGAGGGGGCGCAGGGCTACACCTTC.

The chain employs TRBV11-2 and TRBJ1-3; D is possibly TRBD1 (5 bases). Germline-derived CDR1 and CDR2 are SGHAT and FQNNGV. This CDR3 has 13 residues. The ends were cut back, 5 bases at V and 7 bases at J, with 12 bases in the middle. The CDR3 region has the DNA TGTGCCAGCAGCATTGGGACGGCCAACACCATATATTTT. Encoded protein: CASSIGTANTIYF.

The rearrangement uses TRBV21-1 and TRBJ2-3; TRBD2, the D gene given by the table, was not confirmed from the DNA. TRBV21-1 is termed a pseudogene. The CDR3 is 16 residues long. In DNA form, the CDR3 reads TGTGCCAGCAGCAAAGCTCTAGCGGGGCTCGCAGATACGCAGTATTTT. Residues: CASSKALAGLADTQYF.

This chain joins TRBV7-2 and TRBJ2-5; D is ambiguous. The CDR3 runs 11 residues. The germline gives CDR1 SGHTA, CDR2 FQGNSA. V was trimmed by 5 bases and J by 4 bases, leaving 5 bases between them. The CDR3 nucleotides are TGTGCCAGCAGCCTAATAGAGACCCAGTACTTC. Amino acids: CASSLIETQYF.